This is a list of T cell receptor beta chains from one sample in a study of T cells after yellow fever vaccination. TCRdb re-called the 5' RACE reads with MiXCR, one entry per CDR3 protein. The top ten clones hold less than 20% of a sample with hundreds of thousands of distinct CDR3 sequences, about 9.9% of them seen once. The sequencing used PBMCs, collected on the day of the first yellow fever vaccination. The receptors here all came from a man in his late teens or twenties who received the YFV17D yellow fever vaccine. The CDR3 runs from the conserved cysteine through the conserved F or W. The D gene is left open where the match is weak. Clone size is stated in some rows and not others, as once, few, many or a class when expanded.

j_gene	abundance	d_gene	v_gene	CDR3aa	CDR3nt
TRBJ1-2	.	TRBD1	TRBV7-9	CASSSGGQGTYGYTF	TGTGCCAGCAGCTCAGGAGGACAGGGAACATATGGCTACACCTTC
TRBJ1-2	few	TRBD1	TRBV11-2	CASSFWTGDGYTF	TGTGCCAGCAGCTTTTGGACAGGAGATGGCTACACCTTC
TRBJ2-5	.	.	TRBV19	CASSGGRHQETQYF	TGTGCCAGTAGTGGTGGGCGACACCAAGAGACCCAGTACTTC
TRBJ2-5	.	.	TRBV5-8	CASSWSAQETQYF	TGTGCCAGCAGCTGGAGCGCCCAAGAGACCCAGTACTTC
TRBJ1-4	few	TRBD1	TRBV12-3/TRBV12-4	CASSLYGQGTTNEKLFF	TGTGCCAGCAGTTTGTACGGACAGGGTACAACTAATGAAAAACTGTTTTTT
TRBJ1-5	.	.	TRBV28	CASSLREGFDQPQHF	TGTGCCAGCAGTTTGAGAGAAGGGTTCGATCAGCCCCAGCATTTT
TRBJ2-1	.	TRBD1	TRBV10-3	CAITGQDNEQFF	TGTGCCATCACCGGACAGGACAATGAGCAGTTCTTC
TRBJ1-2	few	.	TRBV4-3	CASSLTGPTYGYTF	TGCGCCAGCAGCCTGACAGGCCCGACCTATGGCTACACCTTC
TRBJ1-1	.	.	TRBV20-1	CSAREGPGDTEAFF	TGCAGTGCTAGAGAAGGACCGGGGGACACTGAAGCTTTCTTT
TRBJ2-3	few	TRBD2	TRBV5-1	CASSLQIRRGDTDTQYF	TGCGCCAGCAGCTTGCAGATACGGCGGGGGGACACAGATACGCAGTATTTT
TRBJ2-3	.	.	TRBV5-1	CASGWGGPTDTQYF	TGCGCCAGCGGGTGGGGGGGCCCGACAGATACGCAGTATTTT
TRBJ1-1	.	.	TRBV6-2/TRBV6-3	CASSPIYYTEAFF	TGTGCCAGCAGTCCGATCTACTACACTGAAGCTTTCTTT
TRBJ2-1	many	.	TRBV29-1	CSVEAGQNNNEQFF	TGCAGCGTTGAAGCTGGACAGAACAACAATGAGCAGTTCTTC
TRBJ2-3	many	.	TRBV28	CASSLLAAGQATDTQYF	TGTGCCAGCAGTTTATTAGCAGCGGGTCAGGCCACAGATACGCAGTATTTT
TRBJ1-2	.	TRBD1	TRBV5-1	CASRRTGNYGYTF	TGCGCCAGCAGAAGGACAGGGAACTATGGCTACACCTTC
TRBJ2-2	few	.	TRBV12-3/TRBV12-4	CASRVQPNTGELFF	TGTGCCAGTCGTGTACAGCCGAACACCGGGGAGCTGTTTTTT
TRBJ2-3	few	TRBD2	TRBV2	CASSGPGGPTDTQYF	TGTGCCAGCAGTGGTCCGGGGGGACCCACAGATACGCAGTATTTT
TRBJ1-1	many	.	TRBV11-2	CASSHYTGKDTEAFF	TGTGCCAGCAGCCATTATACAGGGAAGGACACTGAAGCTTTCTTT
TRBJ2-3	few	TRBD2	TRBV12-3/TRBV12-4	CASSPAWGAGGPSHADTQYF	TGTGCCAGCAGCCCCGCTTGGGGGGCGGGGGGCCCTTCTCACGCAGATACGCAGTATTTT
TRBJ2-3	few	.	TRBV6-5	CASSSGVDASTDTQYF	TGTGCCAGCAGTTCGGGGGTCGACGCTAGCACAGATACGCAGTATTTT
TRBJ2-5	few	.	TRBV9	CASSVFGSGAQETQYF	TGTGCCAGCAGCGTTTTCGGCTCAGGGGCTCAAGAGACCCAGTACTTC
TRBJ1-1	.	.	TRBV11-1	CASKLRTENTEAFF	TGTGCCAGCAAGCTTCGGACAGAGAACACTGAAGCTTTCTTT
TRBJ1-2	few	.	TRBV20-1	CSADWRGNYGYTF	TGCAGTGCTGATTGGCGGGGGAACTATGGCTACACCTTC
TRBJ2-7	few	.	TRBV5-1	CASSAAPGHYEQYF	TGCGCCAGCAGCGCCGCCCCCGGCCACTACGAGCAGTACTTC
TRBJ1-2	few	TRBD1	TRBV2	CASSEVDRGIYGYTF	TGTGCCAGCAGTGAGGTCGACAGGGGGATCTATGGCTACACCTTC
TRBJ1-1	.	.	TRBV29-1	CSVPPGTQNTEAFF	TGCAGCGTCCCACCCGGGACACAGAACACTGAAGCTTTCTTT
TRBJ2-3	few	TRBD2	TRBV11-2	CASSLGFGGGTDTQYF	TGTGCCAGCAGCTTAGGATTTGGGGGGGGGACAGATACGCAGTATTTT
TRBJ1-1	.	.	TRBV7-9	CATEKRAGTNTEAFF	TGTGCCACGGAAAAAAGGGCAGGTACGAACACTGAAGCTTTCTTT
TRBJ2-5	few	TRBD1	TRBV9	CASSASQQGAETQYF	TGTGCCAGCAGCGCATCGCAACAGGGGGCGGAGACCCAGTACTTC
TRBJ1-5	few	.	TRBV7-9	CASSLRGDQLQHF	TGTGCCAGCAGCTTGAGAGGGGACCAGCTCCAGCATTTT
TRBJ2-5	.	.	TRBV5-1	CASSSGTQKETQYF	TGCGCCAGCAGCTCCGGGACACAGAAAGAGACCCAGTACTTC
TRBJ1-2	few	.	TRBV6-5	CASSYRDNYGYTF	TGTGCCAGCAGTTACCGAGACAACTATGGCTACACCTTC
TRBJ1-2	.	TRBD1	TRBV5-1	CASRYPTGAANYGYTF	TGCGCCAGCAGATACCCAACAGGGGCCGCTAACTATGGCTACACCTTC
TRBJ2-1	.	.	TRBV30	CAWDSQTGSNEQFF	TGTGCCTGGGACTCCCAAACCGGGTCCAATGAGCAGTTCTTC
TRBJ1-4	.	.	TRBV18	CASQTAATNEKLFF	TGTGCCAGCCAAACAGCCGCAACTAATGAAAAACTGTTTTTT
TRBJ1-3	many	.	TRBV20-1	CSARISGGNTIYF	TGCAGTGCTAGAATCAGTGGAGGAAACACCATATATTTT
TRBJ2-5	once	TRBD1	TRBV7-2	CASSFARGSETQYF	TGTGCCAGCAGCTTTGCCAGGGGGTCTGAGACCCAGTACTTC
TRBJ2-3	.	TRBD2	TRBV4-2	CASSPGGLQNTQYF	TGTGCCAGCAGCCCGGGGGGGCTCCAAAATACGCAGTATTTT
TRBJ1-5	.	.	TRBV6-5	CASSYSKGLGPQHF	TGTGCCAGCAGTTACTCGAAAGGGCTCGGGCCCCAGCATTTT
TRBJ2-3	.	TRBD2	TRBV3-1	CASSQDSGMQYF	TGTGCCAGCAGCCAAGACAGCGGGATGCAGTATTTT
TRBJ2-3	many	TRBD1	TRBV5-1	CASKDGTGATDTQYF	TGCGCCAGCAAAGATGGGACAGGGGCTACAGATACGCAGTATTTT
TRBJ2-1	.	TRBD2	TRBV4-3	CASSQGGAGAFYNEQFF	TGCGCCAGCAGCCAAGGCGGAGCGGGGGCGTTCTACAATGAGCAGTTCTTC
TRBJ2-3	.	.	TRBV20-1	CSAATPGDVTDTQYF	TGCAGTGCCGCTACCCCCGGGGACGTCACAGATACGCAGTATTTT
TRBJ2-5	.	.	TRBV5-5	CASSLGRRDQETQYF	TGTGCCAGCAGCTTGGGACGGCGGGACCAAGAGACCCAGTACTTC
TRBJ1-5	few	.	TRBV6-5	CASSTRQTNQPQHF	TGTGCCAGCAGTACCCGACAGACAAATCAGCCCCAGCATTTT
TRBJ1-2	few	TRBD1	TRBV5-1	CASSFTQQGAEYGYTF	TGCGCCAGCAGCTTCACCCAACAGGGGGCAGAATATGGCTACACCTTC
TRBJ2-7	few	.	TRBV15	CATSSEVRGSYEQYF	TGTGCCACCAGCAGCGAGGTCAGGGGCTCCTACGAGCAGTACTTC
TRBJ1-1	few	TRBD1	TRBV5-1	CASSLEQGVFTEAFF	TGCGCCAGCAGCTTGGAGCAGGGGGTTTTCACTGAAGCTTTCTTT
TRBJ2-5	many	.	TRBV20-1	CSAPGQRGETQYF	TGCAGTGCCCCAGGACAGCGGGGCGAGACCCAGTACTTC